These 23 T cell receptor beta chains originate from one sample sequenced in a study of Ad26.COV2.S vaccination and SARS-CoV-2 variants. Assay: immunoSEQ multiplex PCR; the TCRdb copy retains only in-frame clones and omits some. Seen here are 75,000 to 100,000 clones, 82% observed once, and the top ten hold approximately 15%. The sample consisted of peripheral blood, taken after recovery from COVID-19. These receptor sequences come from a human donor who had recovered from COVID-19.

V usage is TRBV4-1 and J usage is TRBJ2-7; the match to TRBD2 covers 9 bases. Germline V gene lookup returns CDR1 MGHRA and CDR2 YSYEKL. The trim removed 4 bases at V and 3 bases at J, leaving 4 bases unmatched. CDR3 length: 14 amino acids. As DNA, the CDR3 is TGCGCCAGCAGCCTCCCTAGCGGGAACTACGAGCAGTACTTC. Translating it yields CASSLPSGNYEQYF.

V gene TRBV7-9 combines with J gene TRBJ2-1; tentative D call: TRBD2 (6 bases). Trimming removed 5 bases at V and 5 bases at J, with 19 bases between. The CDR3 contains 16 residues. Germline lookup yields CDR1 SEHNR and CDR2 FQNEAQ (reference sequence). The CDR3: CASSREGLIANNEQFF. The CDR3 region has the DNA TGTGCCAGCAGCCGAGAGGGACTCATAGCCAACAATGAGCAGTTCTTC.

The CDR3 here is CASSPPGQGARSRQYF. The CDR3 DNA sequence: TGTGCCAGCAGTCCGCCAGGACAGGGGGCGAGGTCACGGCAGTACTTC. This chain joins TRBV27 and TRBJ2-4; 11 bases are shared with TRBD1. Germline V CDR1 and CDR2: MNHEY, SMNVEV (reference sequence). The CDR3 length is 16 residues. Trimming cost V 5 bases and J 13 bases; bases outside gene matches: 16.

This clone was seen only a few times. The J gene is TRBJ2-1, the V gene TRBV28; 8 nucleotides align to TRBD2. The V gene end was trimmed by 3 bases and the J gene end by 6 bases; junction bases not matched to a gene: 10. The V gene's germline CDR1 is MDHEN and CDR2 SYDVKM. The CDR3 covers 16 residues. This chain's CDR3 is CASSFWGSGDSNEQFF. CDR3 nucleotides: TGTGCCAGCAGTTTTTGGGGTAGCGGGGATAGCAATGAGCAGTTCTTC.

In nucleotides, the CDR3 is TGCGCCAGCAGCCCGCGACTAGCGGGAGACCGCGAGCAGTACTTC. It yields the protein CASSPRLAGDREQYF. The gene calls are TRBV4-3 and TRBJ2-7, with 12 nucleotides matching TRBD2. The CDR3 runs 15 residues. Germline-derived CDR1 and CDR2 are LGHNA and YSLEER. Losses at the gene ends were 4 bases for V and 6 bases for J; bases not matched to a gene: 7.

V gene TRBV7-9 combines with J gene TRBJ2-7; 10 nucleotides line up with TRBD2. CDR3 length: 15 amino acids. Germline V gene lookup returns CDR1 SEHNR and CDR2 FQNEAQ (reference sequence). The junction had 5 bases not matched to a gene; V was cut back by 6 bases and J by 0 bases. CDR3 protein: CASRLASGSSYEQYF. CDR3 coding DNA: TGTGCCAGCAGACTGGCTAGCGGGAGCTCCTACGAGCAGTACTTC.

V is TRBV5-1 and J is TRBJ2-1, with D unclear. Germline V gene lookup returns CDR1 SGHRS and CDR2 YFSETQ. Trimming took off 4 bases at V and 3 bases at J, with 2 bases between the two ends. The CDR3 extends over 11 amino acids. CDR3 in DNA: TGCGCCAGCAGCCTCTACAATGAGCAGTTCTTC. This codes for CASSLYNEQFF.

The V gene is TRBV7-3, the J gene TRBJ2-3; TRBD2 matches 9 bases. CDR1 is SGHTA and CDR2 is FQGTGA in the germline V gene. The CDR3 is 15 amino acids. The V gene end was trimmed by 4 bases and the J gene end by 4 bases; junction bases not matched to a gene: 6. The CDR3 sequence: CASSSSSGMADTQYF. As DNA, the CDR3 is TGTGCCAGCAGCTCATCTAGCGGGATGGCAGATACGCAGTATTTT.

V and J are TRBV7-2 and TRBJ1-5, with TRBD1 matching 10 bases. The CDR3 length is 15 residues. Per germline, CDR1 SGHTA and CDR2 FQGNSA. V dropped 5 bases and J dropped 6; count of bases not matched to a gene: 7. CDR3 protein: CASSATGGAGQPQHF. Written as DNA, the CDR3 is TGTGCCAGCAGCGCGACAGGGGGCGCGGGTCAGCCCCAGCATTTT. Full variable domain (rest looked up from reference TRBV7-2 and TRBJ1-5): GAGVSQSPSNKVTEKGKDVELRCDPISGHTALYWYRQSLGQGLEFLIYFQGNSAPDKSGLPSDRFSAERTGGSVSTLTIQRTQQEDSAVYLCASSATGGAGQPQHFGDGTRLSIL.

The chain employs TRBV28 and TRBJ2-7; the D gene is possibly TRBD2 (6 bases). Per germline, CDR1 MDHEN and CDR2 SYDVKM. The CDR3 consists of 14 residues. With 6 bases removed from V and 2 bases from J, the gap between germline ends came to 14 bases. This CDR3 is CASSPGTGAYEQYF. The CDR3 coding sequence is TGTGCCAGCAGCCCCGGGACGGGGGCCTACGAGCAGTACTTC.

The rearrangement uses TRBV11-3 and TRBJ1-1; D is uncertain. Trimming removed 1 base from V and 1 base from J, with 7 bases in between. This CDR3 has 14 residues. Germline CDR1 is SGHNT and CDR2 is YENEEA. The chain's CDR3 is CASSLGEENTEAFF. Written as DNA, the CDR3 is TGTGCCAGCAGCTTAGGAGAGGAGAACACTGAAGCTTTCTTT.

V and J are TRBV7-2 and TRBJ2-7; D might be TRBD2 (6 bases). This CDR3 contains 13 residues. In germline, CDR1 is SGHTA, CDR2 FQGNSA. Trimming left V 5 bases short and J 5 bases short, with 13 bases between. The CDR3 loop reads CASSHNWGDEQYF. CDR3 nucleotide sequence: TGTGCCAGCAGCCATAACTGGGGGGACGAGCAGTACTTC.

This chain links TRBV19 with TRBJ2-7; TRBD2 aligns across 13 bases. This CDR3 comprises 16 residues. The J segment lost 4 bases and the V segment lost 3 bases, leaving 6 bases of the junction unmatched. Germline V gives CDR1 LNHDA, CDR2 SQIVND (reference sequence). CDR3 nucleotides: TGTGCCAGTAGTATGGGACTAGCGGGAACTGATTACGAGCAGTACTTC. The encoded protein is CASSMGLAGTDYEQYF.

This clone appeared a single time. The chain has TRBV7-6 and TRBJ1-5; possibly TRBD1 for D (6 bases). From germline, CDR1 is SGHVS and CDR2 FNYEAQ. The CDR3 sequence is 16 residues long. With 1 base removed from V and 1 base from J, the gap between germline ends came to 11 bases. CDR3 amino acids: CASSLEGGLSNQPQHF. CDR3 coding DNA: TGTGCCAGCAGCTTAGAAGGGGGATTAAGCAATCAGCCCCAGCATTTT.

The chain couples TRBV4-1 to TRBJ2-5, with 9 bases identical to TRBD1. With 0 bases clipped from V and 6 bases from J, the junction kept 2 bases outside the gene matches. Looked up from germline, CDR1 is MGHRA and CDR2 is YSYEKL. The CDR3 is made up of 14 amino acids. The CDR3 region has the DNA TGCGCCAGCAGCCAAGAGGGACAGGGTAAGACCCAGTACTTC. Amino acids: CASSQEGQGKTQYF.

The chain has TRBV5-4 and TRBJ2-7; the D gene is possibly TRBD1 (5 bases). Germline V gene lookup returns CDR1 SGHNT and CDR2 YYREEE (reference sequence). V lost 2 bases and J 4 bases, leaving 13 bases between the germline ends. The CDR3 extends over 14 amino acids. CDR3 coding DNA: TGTGCCAGCAGCTTCGACCCCCAGGGTTACGAGCAGTACTTC. This codes for CASSFDPQGYEQYF.

The chain employs TRBV6-5 and TRBJ2-3; unclear D gene. CDR1 and CDR2 (germline): MNHEY, SVGAGI. V lost 7 bases, J lost 6 bases, and 8 bases lay in between. The CDR3 length is 11 residues. The CDR3 DNA reads TGTGCCAGCAATTTTGGGGATACGCAGTATTTT. It encodes CASNFGDTQYF.

The CDR3 reads CASSFPRVGYGYTF. CDR3 DNA: TGTGCCAGCAGTTTCCCCAGGGTTGGATATGGCTACACCTTC. V gene TRBV28 combines with J gene TRBJ1-2; tentative D call: TRBD1 (5 bases). Germline values: CDR1 MDHEN, CDR2 SYDVKM. The CDR3 is made up of 14 amino acids. The V end lost 3 bases, the J end lost 5 bases, and 13 bases lay between the germline ends.

The chain links TRBV5-1 to TRBJ2-7, with D maybe TRBD2 (6 bases). The CDR3 sequence is 17 residues long. Germline CDR1 and CDR2: SGHRS and YFSETQ. Trimming left V 0 bases short and J 4 bases short, with 20 bases between. CDR3 amino acids: CASSLAFGSAGGYEQYF. The CDR3 DNA reads TGCGCCAGCAGCTTGGCCTTCGGCAGCGCCGGGGGTTACGAGCAGTACTTC.

The chain links TRBV2 to TRBJ1-2, with TRBD1 matching over 11 bases. V was clipped by 2 bases and J by 6 bases; unmatched bases: 8. The CDR3 totals 16 residues. Per the germline V gene, CDR1 is SNHLY and CDR2 is FYNNEI. The CDR3, as DNA: TGTGCCAGCAGTGAAATTTGGGGACAGGGGGTCGATGGCTACACCTTC. The encoded protein is CASSEIWGQGVDGYTF.

The genes are TRBV10-3 and TRBJ2-1; 10 bases fit TRBD2. Losses at the gene ends were 3 bases for V and 5 bases for J; bases not matched to a gene: 19. The CDR3 loop spans 20 amino acids. Germline lookup yields CDR1 ENHRY and CDR2 SYGVKD. CDR3: CAISDLRDPRGLASDNEQFF. As DNA, the CDR3 is TGTGCCATCAGTGATCTTCGGGACCCCCGGGGACTAGCGTCGGACAATGAGCAGTTCTTC.

The chain combines TRBV5-1 with TRBJ2-7; 10 nucleotides line up with TRBD1. Trimming cost V 4 bases and J 3 bases; bases outside gene matches: 7. This CDR3 has 15 residues. The germline gives CDR1 SGHRS, CDR2 YFSETQ. The CDR3 here is CASSTGTGVFYEQYF. The CDR3 DNA reads as TGCGCCAGCAGCACGGGGACAGGGGTTTTCTACGAGCAGTACTTC.

V and J are TRBV7-3 and TRBJ2-5; D remains unclear. Trimming removed 5 bases from V and 5 bases from J, with 12 bases in between. Germline CDR1 reads SGHTA; CDR2 reads FQGTGA. The CDR3 runs 13 residues. The CDR3 here is CASSLRIRETQYF. CDR3 in DNA: TGTGCCAGCAGCCTGAGAATTCGGGAGACCCAGTACTTC.